This T cell receptor (beta chain) appears in the sequencing data of a study of response to subunit inactivated influenza vaccine. There are 14 residues in the CDR3. The J segment lost 5 bases and the V segment lost 6 bases, leaving 6 bases of the junction unmatched. TCRdb passed the RT-PCR reads through MiXCR, listing each CDR3 protein once. The sample lists about 650,000 distinct CDR3 sequences; around 15% were seen once. This receptor was obtained from a man aged 45-65 years who received an inactivated influenza vaccine. This chain uses TRBV12-3 or TRBV12-4 with TRBJ1-4; 7 bases are shared with TRBD1. Specimen: PBMCs from blood, collected about 14 days before vaccination. For the CDR3, the DNA is TGTGCCAGCAGATACAGGGGACGCAATGAAAAACTGTTTTTT. Its protein product is CASRYRGRNEKLFF.